This T cell receptor beta chain was sequenced in a study of T cells expressing NK-cell markers. Following a re-call of the 5' RACE reads, TCRdb has one entry per CDR3 protein and lacks DNA. The sample table sets out 120,000 to 150,000 distinct CDR3 sequences. Germline V lookup: CDR1 MRHNA, CDR2 SNTAGT. CDR3 length: 16 residues. Sequencing used blood T cells: a sorted CD56 or NKG2C T cell subset, CD4+ or CD8+ T cells, or bulk PBMC T cells (not recorded which). The receptor's source is a man in his late teens or twenties in good health. The chain carries TRBV6-4 and TRBJ2-1; with no DNA, the TCRdb D assignment of TRBD1 cannot be verified. CDR3 amino acids: CASSDRDRGSLNEQFF.